The next 14 T cell receptor beta chains were all read from a single sample in a study of identical twins. TCRdb re-called the 5' RACE reads with MiXCR, one entry per CDR3 protein. This sample has under 450,000 distinct CDR3 sequences, with less than 20% found just once. The sample was naive T cells sorted from blood. All receptors derive from a man between 50 and 59 years old in good health.

In this sample, this clonotype turned up a few times. The chain couples TRBV20-1 to TRBJ2-1; D gene uncertain. V dropped 4 bases and J dropped 9 bases, with 10 bases sitting between them. Germline loops: CDR1 DFQATT, CDR2 SNEGSKA (reference sequence). The CDR3 is 11 amino acids. CDR3 sequence reads: CSATRWGEQFF. CDR3 sequence (DNA): TGCAGTGCTACCCGGTGGGGTGAGCAGTTCTTC.

This chain connects TRBV20-1 to TRBJ1-6, with D possibly TRBD1 on 6 matching bases. The CDR3 has 14 residues. V was shortened by 6 bases and J by 6 bases, with 15 bases between the two germline ends. Germline V gives CDR1 DFQATT, CDR2 SNEGSKA (reference sequence). As DNA, the CDR3 is TGCAGTGCAGCACAGGGAATGGGTAATTCACCCCTCCACTTT. This codes for CSAAQGMGNSPLHF.

The V gene is TRBV20-1, the J gene TRBJ2-3; 15 bases are shared with TRBD2. The CDR3 sequence is 16 residues long. CDR1 and CDR2 (germline): DFQATT, SNEGSKA (reference sequence). V lost 2 bases and J lost 7; bases outside the gene matches: 7. DNA for the CDR3: TGCAGTGCTAGACCTGGACTAGCGGGGGGGCCTAATACGCAGTATTTT. Its protein product is CSARPGLAGGPNTQYF.

This clonotype was picked up many times. This chain joins TRBV15 and TRBJ1-2; 8 nucleotides align to TRBD1. The J segment lost 4 bases and the V segment lost 0 bases, leaving 16 bases of the junction unmatched. The length of the CDR3 is 19 residues. Germline assignment: CDR1 LNHNV and CDR2 YYDKDF (reference sequence). The CDR3 DNA sequence: TGTGCCACCAGCAGAGAATTCTCCTGGACAGGGAAGGATCGCTATGGCTACACCTTC. Its translation: CATSREFSWTGKDRYGYTF.

This clonotype was found a few times. The gene calls are TRBV27 and TRBJ2-7; D gene unclear. The ends were cut back, 2 bases at V and 5 bases at J, with 7 bases in the middle. CDR3 length: 12 amino acids. Germline lookup yields CDR1 MNHEY and CDR2 SMNVEV (reference sequence). CDR3 coding DNA: TGTGCCAGCAGTTTACACGGTAACGAGCAGTACTTC. It is translated as CASSLHGNEQYF.

This clonotype was seen a few times. This chain connects TRBV12-3 or TRBV12-4 to TRBJ2-3, with D possibly TRBD2 on 6 matching bases. The CDR3 has 17 residues. Trimming removed 2 bases from V and 4 bases from J, with 19 bases in between. As DNA, the CDR3 is TGTGCCAGCAGTTTACTCTTGGGTAGCGGAAGCCCAGATACGCAGTATTTT. Residues: CASSLLLGSGSPDTQYF.

This clonotype has a handful of counts. The gene calls are TRBV20-1 and TRBJ2-7, with 10 bases aligning to TRBD2. The CDR3 extends over 14 amino acids. Germline CDR1 is DFQATT and CDR2 is SNEGSKA (reference sequence). V lost 1 base to trimming and J lost 9 bases; unmatched junction nucleotides: 9. In DNA, the CDR3 is TGCAGTGCTAGAGCCCCAGCGGGAGGGGGTGTGCAGTACTTC. It codes for CSARAPAGGGVQYF.

The chain is built from TRBV5-6 and TRBJ2-7; 9 bases map to TRBD1. Germline CDR1 and CDR2: SGHDT and YYEEEE. Trimming cost V 2 bases and J 7 bases; bases outside gene matches: 7. The CDR3 is 14 amino acids. The DNA of the CDR3 is TGTGCCAGCAGCTTCCGGGACAGGGCGGGAGAGCAGTACTTC. Translation: CASSFRDRAGEQYF.

Regarding this clonotype: Sequence at one end of the junction differs from germline and may be a read error. The chain links TRBV5-1 to TRBJ1-6; D is uncertain. Looked up from germline, CDR1 is SGHRS and CDR2 is YFSETQ. This CDR3 has 13 residues. This CDR3 reads CASSIDGDSPIHF. The CDR3 bases are TGCGCCAGCAGCATTGACGGGGATTCACCCATCCACTTT.

The genes are TRBV7-8 and TRBJ2-1; tentatively, D is TRBD2 (6 bases). In germline, CDR1 is SGHVS, CDR2 FQNEAQ. The germline V and J ends were trimmed by 6 bases and 6 bases, with 21 bases remaining between them. CDR3 length equals 16 residues. As DNA, the CDR3 is TGTGCCAGCAGTTCCAGACTGGCGGCCGGGGGCAATGAGCAGTTCTTC. Protein: CASSSRLAAGGNEQFF.

Many counts were recorded for this clonotype. This chain connects TRBV4-1 to TRBJ1-2; the D gene is possibly TRBD1 (5 bases). This CDR3 comprises 15 residues. V lost 2 bases, J lost 5 bases, and 15 bases lay in between. Germline loops: CDR1 MGHRA, CDR2 YSYEKL. The CDR3 sequence: CASSQNRDRNYGYTF. CDR3 DNA sequence: TGCGCCAGCAGCCAAAACCGGGACCGTAATTATGGCTACACCTTC.

The chain links TRBV5-1 to TRBJ2-2; D is perhaps TRBD1 (6 bases). The CDR3 is 13 residues long. Trimming shortened V by 2 bases and J by 7 bases, and 9 bases separated the two germline ends. Germline assignment: CDR1 SGHRS and CDR2 YFSETQ. CDR3 loop: CASSFPGVGELFF. CDR3 in DNA: TGCGCCAGCAGCTTCCCAGGGGTCGGGGAGCTGTTTTTT.

This clonotype was counted at least ten times. The chain carries TRBV7-6 and TRBJ2-2, with 7 bases fitting TRBD1. With 1 base clipped from V and 2 bases from J, the junction kept 7 bases outside the gene matches. This CDR3 spans 17 amino acids. Per germline, CDR1 SGHVS and CDR2 FNYEAQ. The CDR3 nucleotides are TGTGCCAGCAGCTTAGTGGCCACAGGGGCAAACACCGGGGAGCTGTTTTTT. Its translation: CASSLVATGANTGELFF.

The rearrangement links TRBV11-2 to TRBJ2-1, with D perhaps matching TRBD2 (6 bases). Germline V lookup: CDR1 SGHAT, CDR2 FQNNGV. V gave up 7 bases and J gave up 0 bases, with 13 bases separating them. The CDR3 spans 15 residues. The CDR3: CASKERVSSYNEQFF. Written as DNA, the CDR3 is TGTGCCAGCAAGGAGCGGGTGAGCTCCTACAATGAGCAGTTCTTC.